The 13 T cell receptor beta chains below were found in one sample sequenced in a study of T cell responses to AZD1222 COVID-19 vaccine. Profiling relied on immunoSEQ multiplex PCR, and the TCRdb table lists in-frame clones only, not all of them. The sample includes approximately 140,000 clones, around nine tenths of them seen just once. The sample was peripheral blood, taken 28 days after the second AZD1222 dose. These receptors were collected from an adult who received the AZD1222 COVID-19 vaccine.

The chain is built from TRBV6-8 and TRBJ2-2; D is unresolved. Trimming left V 2 bases short and J 8 bases short, with 9 bases between. Germline values: CDR1 MNHGY, CDR2 SAAAGT. This CDR3 region has 13 residues. The CDR3 region is CASSYVVPGELFF. The CDR3 DNA reads TGTGCCAGCAGTTACGTGGTCCCTGGGGAGCTGTTTTTT.

The V gene is TRBV5-4, the J gene TRBJ2-3; possibly TRBD1 or TRBD2 for D (6 bases each). This CDR3 has 14 amino acids. Between the trimmed V and J ends, which lost 1 base and 6 bases, there was a span of 12 bases. Germline assignment: CDR1 SGHNT and CDR2 YYREEE (reference sequence). CDR3 sequence: CASSLWGAEDTQYF. DNA for the CDR3: TGTGCCAGCAGCTTGTGGGGGGCAGAGGATACGCAGTATTTT.

The V and J genes are TRBV6-6 and TRBJ2-5; TRBD2 aligns across 10 bases. Per the germline V gene, CDR1 is MNHNY and CDR2 is SVGAGI (reference sequence). J was trimmed by 1 base and V by 5 bases; bases with no gene match: 22. The CDR3 consists of 21 residues. The CDR3 region has the DNA TGTGCCAGCAGTCCCCCTAGAGTAGCGGGAGGCCCAGTTGGCTTCCAAGAGACCCAGTACTTC. It encodes CASSPPRVAGGPVGFQETQYF.

The rearrangement links TRBV19 to TRBJ1-1; D is unclear. The V end lost 7 bases, the J end lost 5 bases, and 17 bases lay between the germline ends. Germline CDR1 and CDR2: LNHDA and SQIVND (reference sequence). CDR3 length: 14 amino acids. CDR3 sequence reads: CASTWRTGKTEAFF. In nucleotides, the CDR3 is TGTGCCAGTACCTGGCGGACGGGAAAGACTGAAGCTTTCTTT.

J is TRBJ1-3 and V is TRBV10-3, with D unclear. V was pared by 0 bases and J by 4 bases, with 1 base between. CDR3 length equals 12 residues. Germline loops: CDR1 ENHRY, CDR2 SYGVKD. CDR3 bases: TGTGCCATCAGTGAGTCGGGAAACACCATATATTTT. Its protein product is CAISESGNTIYF.

The rearrangement joins TRBV9 to TRBJ2-1, with a possible D match to TRBD2 (6 bases). The CDR3 length is 14 residues. V shed 0 bases and J shed 10 bases, with 14 bases lying between them. Per the germline V gene, CDR1 is SGDLS and CDR2 is YYNGEE. The CDR3 is CASSVESLAREQFF. In nucleotides, the CDR3 is TGTGCCAGCAGCGTAGAATCGCTAGCGAGAGAGCAGTTCTTC. The full variable domain, completed using reference TRBV9 and TRBJ2-1, is DSGVTQTPKHLITATGQRVTLRCSPRSGDLSVYWYQQSLDQGLQFLIQYYNGEERAKGNILERFSAQQFPDLHSELNLSSLELGDSALYFCASSVESLAREQFFGPGTRLTVL.

The chain employs TRBV3-1 (or the pseudogene TRBV3-2) and TRBJ1-1; D unclear. The CDR3 totals 15 residues. The ends were cut back, 4 bases at V and 3 bases at J, with 15 bases in the middle. Germline V gene data show CDR1 as LGHDT and CDR2 as YNNKEL (reference sequence). The CDR3 region has the DNA TGTGCCAGCAGCCCCACTTCTGTTATGTACACTGAAGCTTTCTTT. It is translated as CASSPTSVMYTEAFF.

The chain is built from TRBV19 and TRBJ1-1, with D possibly TRBD1 on 6 matching bases. CDR3 size: 16 residues. The V and J ends lost 8 bases and 0 bases respectively, with 19 bases between them. Germline CDR1 is LNHDA and CDR2 is SQIVND (reference sequence). This CDR3 reads CASLKNLTGMNTEAFF. Here the CDR3 DNA reads TGTGCCAGTCTCAAAAACCTCACAGGGATGAACACTGAAGCTTTCTTT.

This rearrangement joins TRBV5-1 to TRBJ1-1; maybe TRBD1 (6 bases). The CDR3 length is 15 residues. The V end lost 4 bases, the J end lost 4 bases, and 17 bases lay between the germline ends. CDR1 and CDR2 from the germline V gene are SGHRS and YFSETQ. CDR3: CASSKPGQVLTEAFF. The CDR3 DNA is TGCGCCAGCAGCAAACCGGGACAAGTACTCACTGAAGCTTTCTTT.

The V gene is TRBV9, the J gene TRBJ2-6; D might be TRBD1 or TRBD2, each matching 5 bases. The germline CDR1 and CDR2 sequences are SGDLS and YYNGEE. The CDR3 contains 17 residues. Trimming cost V 3 bases and J 1 base, with 14 bases left between them. The CDR3 here is CASSARDERSGANVLTF. Written as DNA, the CDR3 is TGTGCCAGCAGCGCTCGGGACGAAAGATCTGGGGCCAACGTCCTGACTTTC.

The rearrangement links TRBV4-2 to TRBJ1-1; D gene ambiguous. V was clipped by 3 bases and J by 1 base, with 15 bases between them. CDR1 is LGHNA, CDR2 YNFKEQ, per germline. This CDR3 is 16 amino acids long. CDR3 bases: TGTGCCAGCAGCCACGTCCAACTGTCAGCGAACACTGAAGCTTTCTTT. Amino acids: CASSHVQLSANTEAFF.

The chain recombines TRBV6-5 with TRBJ1-6; the D is unclear. Deletions cut 5 bases from V and 0 bases from J, with 5 bases between. CDR1 is MNHEY and CDR2 is SVGAGI in the germline V gene. This CDR3 is built from 14 residues. The CDR3 bases are TGTGCCAGCAGTCAGAGCTCCTATAATTCACCCCTCCACTTT. Amino acids: CASSQSSYNSPLHF.

This chain connects TRBV6-5 to TRBJ2-1, with D tentatively TRBD2 (6 bases). The CDR3 is made up of 15 amino acids. Deletions cut 6 bases from V and 0 bases from J, with 12 bases between. Germline CDR1 MNHEY, CDR2 SVGAGI. This CDR3 is CASSGARGSYNEQFF. CDR3 bases: TGTGCCAGCAGCGGGGCGCGGGGCTCCTACAATGAGCAGTTCTTC.